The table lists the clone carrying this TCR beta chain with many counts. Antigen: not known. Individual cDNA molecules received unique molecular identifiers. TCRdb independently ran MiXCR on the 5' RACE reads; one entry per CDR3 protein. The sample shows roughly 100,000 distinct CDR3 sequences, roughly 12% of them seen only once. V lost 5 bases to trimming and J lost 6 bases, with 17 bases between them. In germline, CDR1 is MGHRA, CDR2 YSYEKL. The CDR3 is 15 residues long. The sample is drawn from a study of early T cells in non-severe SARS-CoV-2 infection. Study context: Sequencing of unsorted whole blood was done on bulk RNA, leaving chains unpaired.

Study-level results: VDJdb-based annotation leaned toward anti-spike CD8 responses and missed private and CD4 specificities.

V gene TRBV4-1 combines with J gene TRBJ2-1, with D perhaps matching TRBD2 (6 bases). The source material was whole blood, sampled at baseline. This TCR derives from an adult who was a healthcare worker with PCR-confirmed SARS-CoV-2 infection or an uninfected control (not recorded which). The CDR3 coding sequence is TGCGCCAGCAGCAACCGGAGGGAAGGGGTCAATGAGCAGTTCTTC. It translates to CASSNRREGVNEQFF.